The 23 T cell receptor beta chains listed next were all sequenced from one sample in a study of shared clonotypes between healthy human individuals. Only in-frame clones appear in the TCRdb table, and some are missing; sequencing was by immunoSEQ multiplex PCR. The table records hundreds of thousands of clones, 97% of them present only once. The sample was naive CD4+ T cells sorted from blood. As for subset: CD45RA+ positively selected. The receptors stem from a woman under 40 in good health.

The chain recombines TRBV7-8 with TRBJ1-5; D might be TRBD1 (6 bases). The CDR3 covers 13 residues. V lost 5 bases and J lost 7, with 12 bases in between. Germline CDR1 and CDR2: SGHVS and FQNEAQ. The CDR3 DNA is TGTGCCAGCAGCACACAGGGAGACCAGCCCCAGCATTTT. Its translation is CASSTQGDQPQHF.

The chain carries TRBV6-5 and TRBJ2-7, with 11 bases lining up with TRBD2. CDR1 is MNHEY and CDR2 is SVGAGI in the germline V gene. J was trimmed by 2 bases and V by 6 bases; bases with no gene match: 6. The CDR3 loop spans 15 amino acids. The CDR3 DNA sequence: TGTGCCAGCAGCCTCGGGACTAGCGGTACCTACGAGCAGTACTTC. Amino acid sequence: CASSLGTSGTYEQYF.

The V gene is TRBV19, the J gene TRBJ1-5; D gene unclear. Germline-derived CDR1 and CDR2 are LNHDA and SQIVND (reference sequence). CDR3 length: 15 residues. V lost 4 bases and J 5 bases, leaving 15 bases between the germline ends. The CDR3 region is CASSTPGRLDQPQHF. The CDR3 nucleotides are TGTGCCAGTAGTACACCGGGGAGGTTAGATCAGCCCCAGCATTTT.

The J gene is TRBJ1-2, the V gene TRBV28, with D perhaps TRBD1 (6 bases). The germline gives CDR1 MDHEN, CDR2 SYDVKM. Trimming took off 2 bases at V and 7 bases at J, with 14 bases between the two ends. The CDR3 is 14 amino acids. CDR3 sequence reads: CASSLGGRSGGYTF. The CDR3 DNA follows: TGTGCCAGCAGTTTAGGGGGGCGGTCTGGTGGCTACACCTTC.

CDR3 sequence (DNA): TGCGCCAGCAGTGAGTCAGGGGGGTGGCGCAATGAGCAGTTCTTC. This encodes CASSESGGWRNEQFF. The chain uses TRBV10-2 and TRBJ2-1; D assignment may be TRBD1 or TRBD2 (6 bases each). The V gene's germline CDR1 is WSHSY and CDR2 SAAADI. This CDR3 has 15 residues. With 0 bases removed from V and 6 bases from J, the gap between germline ends came to 12 bases.

This chain connects TRBV11-2 to TRBJ2-7; no clear D gene. V was trimmed by 0 bases and J by 12 bases, leaving 15 bases between them. This CDR3 has 13 amino acids. Germline values: CDR1 SGHAT, CDR2 FQNNGV. The CDR3 protein is CASSLDPSSVRYF. In DNA, the CDR3 is TGTGCCAGCAGCTTAGATCCGAGCTCCGTTCGGTACTTC.

The V and J genes are TRBV25-1 and TRBJ2-7; the D is unclear. The germline V gene has CDR1 MGHDK and CDR2 SYGVNS. The CDR3 totals 15 residues. Trimming took 2 bases from V and 0 from J, leaving 11 bases between them. CDR3 in amino acids: CASSEGGFSSYEQYF. The DNA of the CDR3 is TGTGCCAGCAGTGAAGGTGGGTTTAGCTCCTACGAGCAGTACTTC.

V usage is TRBV6-1 and J usage is TRBJ1-1, with D maybe TRBD1 (6 bases). Trimming removed 5 bases at V and 2 bases at J, with 21 bases between. Germline V lookup: CDR1 MNHNS, CDR2 SASEGT. The CDR3 sequence is 17 residues long. The CDR3 spells CASSKGGRGGPNTEAFF. CDR3 bases: TGTGCCAGCAGTAAAGGCGGCAGGGGAGGCCCAAACACTGAAGCTTTCTTT.

The CDR3 region is CASRNRQGGDEQYF. The CDR3 DNA reads TGTGCCAGCAGAAATAGACAGGGAGGCGACGAGCAGTACTTC. The chain has TRBV6-6 and TRBJ2-7, with D maybe TRBD1 (7 bases). Trimming cost V 6 bases and J 5 bases, with 17 bases left between them. The CDR3 is made up of 14 amino acids. In germline, CDR1 is MNHNY, CDR2 SVGAGI (reference sequence).

The rearrangement joins TRBV5-4 to TRBJ1-4; 8 nucleotides match TRBD1. The J segment lost 0 bases and the V segment lost 4 bases, leaving 5 bases of the junction unmatched. CDR1 is SGHNT and CDR2 is YYREEE in the germline V gene (reference sequence). The CDR3 covers 16 residues. The DNA for the CDR3 is TGTGCCAGCAGCCCCGACAGGGGCGCAACTAATGAAAAACTGTTTTTT. This codes for CASSPDRGATNEKLFF.

This chain connects TRBV19 to TRBJ1-1, with 7 bases matching TRBD1. CDR1 is LNHDA, CDR2 SQIVND, per germline (reference sequence). CDR3 length: 15 residues. V trimming: 6 bases; J trimming: 1 base; junction bases outside the gene matches: 8. The CDR3 DNA reads TGTGCCAGTAGATTCACGACAGGGAGGAACACTGAAGCTTTCTTT. This sequence encodes CASRFTTGRNTEAFF.

The V call is TRBV18, the J call TRBJ1-1, with 12 bases that match TRBD1. CDR1 is KGHSH and CDR2 is LQKENI in the germline V gene. Germline trimming cut 6 bases from V and 6 bases from J; bases unmatched to any gene: 8. The length of the CDR3 is 15 residues. The CDR3 sequence is CASSPGQGAGPEAFF. The CDR3 DNA sequence: TGTGCCAGCTCTCCGGGACAGGGGGCAGGCCCTGAAGCTTTCTTT. The complete variable domain, with remaining parts taken from reference TRBV18 and TRBJ1-1, reads NAGVMQNPRHLVRRRGQEARLRCSPMKGHSHVYWYRQLPEEGLKFMVYLQKENIIDESGMPKERFSAEFPKEGPSILRIQQVVRGDSAAYFCASSPGQGAGPEAFFGQGTRLTVV.

The V call is TRBV28, the J call TRBJ1-5; D uncertain. The CDR3 runs to 14 residues. V was clipped by 5 bases and J by 3 bases, with 11 bases between them. Germline CDR1 MDHEN, CDR2 SYDVKM. CDR3 nucleotides: TGTGCCAGCAGTCCAGGACGGAACAATCAGCCCCAGCATTTT. Its translation is CASSPGRNNQPQHF.

The rearrangement links TRBV4-2 to TRBJ2-3; the D gene is possibly TRBD2 (6 bases). The CDR3 length is 13 residues. Germline values: CDR1 LGHNA, CDR2 YNFKEQ. Trimming stripped 4 bases from V and 5 bases from J, with 10 bases between. The CDR3 reads CASSLRREDTQYF. The CDR3 DNA sequence: TGTGCCAGCAGCCTTAGGAGGGAAGATACGCAGTATTTT.

The chain is built from TRBV27 and TRBJ1-4; no clear D. The CDR3 is 16 amino acids. The germline gives CDR1 MNHEY, CDR2 SMNVEV (reference sequence). V shed 3 bases and J shed 4 bases, with 15 bases lying between them. This chain's CDR3 is CASSFRRSRINEKLFF. DNA of the CDR3: TGTGCCAGCAGTTTCAGGCGTTCCCGGATTAATGAAAAACTGTTTTTT.

This chain links TRBV7-8 with TRBJ2-1; D gene uncertain. The CDR3 consists of 16 residues. V lost 3 bases, J lost 0 bases, and 12 bases lay in between. Germline V lookup: CDR1 SGHVS, CDR2 FQNEAQ. CDR3 residues: CASSFARHVSYNEQFF. Written as DNA, the CDR3 is TGTGCCAGCAGCTTCGCACGGCATGTCTCCTACAATGAGCAGTTCTTC.

This sequence joins TRBV5-1 and TRBJ2-7, with 10 bases lining up with TRBD2. Germline CDR1 reads SGHRS; CDR2 reads YFSETQ. V shed 4 bases, J shed 2 bases, and the junction held 6 bases outside the gene matches. The CDR3 covers 15 residues. CDR3 residues: CASSPPAGGAYEQYF. Written as DNA, the CDR3 is TGCGCCAGCAGCCCGCCAGCGGGAGGGGCCTACGAGCAGTACTTC.

The genes are TRBV4-1 and TRBJ2-7; no reliable D call. Germline V gene lookup returns CDR1 MGHRA and CDR2 YSYEKL. V dropped 1 base and J dropped 6 bases, with 10 bases sitting between them. This CDR3 is built from 13 residues. The CDR3 nucleotides read TGCGCCAGCAGCCAAGTTGGAAGGGTCGAGCAGTACTTC. Residues: CASSQVGRVEQYF.

This clone was seen only once. The V call is TRBV4-1, the J call TRBJ2-1; either TRBD1 or TRBD2 may fit D (5 bases each). The CDR3 extends over 9 amino acids. Trimming took 9 bases from V and 8 from J, leaving 5 bases between them. Germline V gene sequence: CDR1 MGHRA, CDR2 YSYEKL. The CDR3 loop is CARGDEQFF. The CDR3 coding sequence is TGCGCCAGGGGGGATGAGCAGTTCTTC.

The chain has TRBV19 and TRBJ2-1; 9 positions agree with TRBD1. This CDR3 is built from 17 residues. Germline V gene lookup returns CDR1 LNHDA and CDR2 SQIVND (reference sequence). Trimming took 0 bases from V and 9 from J; bases not matched to a gene: 12. The CDR3 sequence: CASSIDHGTGISSEQFF. The CDR3 DNA follows: TGTGCCAGTAGTATAGATCACGGGACAGGGATATCGAGTGAGCAGTTCTTC.

This chain connects TRBV6-6 to TRBJ2-5; 12 nucleotides agree with TRBD1. Gene TRBJ2-7 matches the end of the DNA better, so the J call may be wrong. The CDR3 spans 15 residues. Germline V gene sequence: CDR1 MNHNY, CDR2 SVGAGI (reference sequence). CDR3 sequence: CASSYGDRGRAEQYF. The CDR3 DNA reads as TGTGCCAGCAGTTACGGGGACAGGGGGCGCGCCGAGCAGTACTTC.

The V and J genes are TRBV19 and TRBJ1-5; a possible D gene is TRBD1 (6 bases). Trimming took off 4 bases at V and 7 bases at J, with 11 bases between the two ends. The germline gives CDR1 LNHDA, CDR2 SQIVND (reference sequence). There are 13 residues in the CDR3. The CDR3 here is CASSTRTEQPQHF. CDR3 nucleotide sequence: TGTGCCAGTAGTACGCGGACAGAACAGCCCCAGCATTTT.

This sequence joins TRBV18 and TRBJ2-7, with a weak D call TRBD1 (6 bases). This CDR3 has 16 residues. Germline CDR1 reads KGHSH; CDR2 reads LQKENI. The germline V and J ends were trimmed by 3 bases and 0 bases, with 15 bases remaining between them. CDR3 coding DNA: TGTGCCAGCTCACCGTCCGAGACAGGCTTCTCCTACGAGCAGTACTTC. Translating it yields CASSPSETGFSYEQYF.